This TCR beta chain emerged from a study of cytomegalovirus exposure and HLA in healthy donors. General observations from the study: The study recorded 164 TCR beta chains that were cytomegalovirus-associated.

Concerning this clone itself: Its matching antigen is unknown.

Trimming cost V 1 base and J 3 bases, with 10 bases left between them. Germline CDR1 reads MDHEN; CDR2 reads SYDVKM. The CDR3 contains 14 residues. Separate from the 666-subject first cohort was the roughly 130-subject validation cohort, to which the donors belonged. The protocol was immunoSEQ multiplex PCR, while the TCRdb copy is restricted to in-frame clones and leaves out a portion. Of some 240,000 clones in the sample, around 90% are singletons; the top ten hold more than 1.5%. The TCR sequence derives from a woman aged 18-29 years in good health and CMV-seropositive. Specimen: PBMCs. The chain employs TRBV28 and TRBJ2-7, with D perhaps TRBD1 (6 bases). The CDR3 bases are TGTGCCAGCAGTTTATTTGAAGGGGGCTACGAGCAGTACTTC. Translation gives CASSLFEGGYEQYF.